The clone carrying this TCR beta chain was counted a few times. Its antigen remains unidentified. Trimming left V 5 bases short and J 5 bases short, with 12 bases between. The CDR3 extends over 12 amino acids. Germline V gene data show CDR1 as SQVTM and CDR2 as ANQGSEA. Use of 60 Vbeta and 13 Jbeta primers characterized the PCR. Sequenced by immunoSEQ multiplex PCR; TCRdb stores in-frame clones only, minus some. The data show over 100,000 clones, with roughly 69% seen just once and roughly 2.2% held by the top ten. The sample originates from a study of cytomegalovirus exposure and HLA in healthy donors. Findings and limits, study-wide: A later analysis showed TCR association rates differing by HLA locus, peaking at DRB1 and lowest at HLA-C.

The clonotype originates from a woman in her 30s in good health and CMV-seronegative. The chain combines TRBV29-1 with TRBJ1-1, with D possibly TRBD1 on 5 matching bases. The sequenced sample was PBMCs. This chain's CDR3 is CSVYRGGTEAFF. The CDR3 DNA reads as TGCAGCGTTTATAGGGGAGGGACTGAAGCTTTCTTT.